A selection of T cell receptor beta chains follows, all from one sample in a study of cytomegalovirus exposure and HLA in healthy donors. TCRdb's table, derived via immunoSEQ multiplex PCR, lists solely in-frame clones and lacks some. The data hold about 180,000 clones, with 76% observed a single time. The specimen sequenced was PBMCs. These TCRs come from a man aged 18-30 years in good health and CMV-seronegative. Each CDR3 is given with its conserved first and last residue. The D gene is left open where the match is weak. Clone sizes are given selectively: once, few, many, or a class where the clone is expanded.

length,size,V,D,J,DNA,CDR3
12,NA,TRBV11-2,NA,TRBJ1-3,TGTGCCAGCAGCTGGACAGGAAACACCATATATTTT,CASSWTGNTIYF
14,few,TRBV18,TRBD1,TRBJ1-1,TGTGCCAGCTCACCGTGGACAGGAGGGACTGAAGCTTTCTTT,CASSPWTGGTEAFF
17,NA,TRBV7-9,NA,TRBJ2-2,TGTGCCAGCAGCTTAGAAAGGGTCAGGGTGAACACCGGGGAGCTGTTTTTT,CASSLERVRVNTGELFF
14,NA,TRBV5-5,NA,TRBJ2-3,TGTGCCAGCAGCTTAAGAGGGTACACAGATACGCAGTATTTT,CASSLRGYTDTQYF
19,NA,TRBV6-4,TRBD1,TRBJ1-6,TGTGCCAGCAGTGGACAGGGGCCCCGACTCTCAAATATTAATTCACCCCTCCACTTT,CASSGQGPRLSNINSPLHF
15,NA,TRBV7-3,TRBD2,TRBJ2-7,TGTGCCAGCAGCTTCAGCGGGGGGAGCTCCTACGAGCAGTACTTC,CASSFSGGSSYEQYF
17,NA,TRBV29-1,TRBD2,TRBJ2-2,TGCAGCGTTGAACTTCTAGCGGGAGGGGGGAACACCGGGGAGCTGTTTTTT,CSVELLAGGGNTGELFF
17,NA,TRBV30,TRBD2,TRBJ2-3,TGTGCCTGGAGCCGAGGGACTAGCGGGCCCATTACAGATACGCAGTATTTT,CAWSRGTSGPITDTQYF
16,NA,TRBV30,NA,TRBJ1-3,TGTGCCTGGTCCCGCTCGACACCTGCTTCTGGAAACACCATATATTTT,CAWSRSTPASGNTIYF
14,NA,TRBV9,NA,TRBJ2-2,TGTGCCAGCAGCGTAGCCGGGGTCACCGGGGAGCTGTTTTTT,CASSVAGVTGELFF
14,NA,TRBV28,NA,TRBJ1-5,TGTGCCAGCAGTTTTCAGGGTAGCAATCAGCCCCAGCATTTT,CASSFQGSNQPQHF
14,NA,TRBV30,TRBD1,TRBJ2-7,TGTGCCTGGAGTGAGACAGGGGGGAGCTACGAGCAGTACTTC,CAWSETGGSYEQYF
13,few,TRBV6-4,NA,TRBJ1-1,TGTGCCAGCAGTGAAACAGGGAACACTGAAGCTTTCTTT,CASSETGNTEAFF